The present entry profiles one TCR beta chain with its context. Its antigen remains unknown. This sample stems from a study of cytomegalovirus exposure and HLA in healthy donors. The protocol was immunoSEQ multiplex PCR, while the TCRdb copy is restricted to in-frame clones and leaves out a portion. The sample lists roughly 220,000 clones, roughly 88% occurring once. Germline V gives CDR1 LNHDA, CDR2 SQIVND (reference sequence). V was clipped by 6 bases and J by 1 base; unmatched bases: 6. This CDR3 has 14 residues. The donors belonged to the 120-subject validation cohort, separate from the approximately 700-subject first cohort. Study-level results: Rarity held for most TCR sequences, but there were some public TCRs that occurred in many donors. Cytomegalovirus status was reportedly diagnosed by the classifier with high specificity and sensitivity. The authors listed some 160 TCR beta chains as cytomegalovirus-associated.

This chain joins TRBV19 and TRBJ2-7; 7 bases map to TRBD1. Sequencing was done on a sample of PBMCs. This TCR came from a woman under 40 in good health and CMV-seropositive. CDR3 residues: CASSPDRASYEQYF. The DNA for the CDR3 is TGTGCCAGTAGCCCTGACAGGGCATCCTACGAGCAGTACTTC.